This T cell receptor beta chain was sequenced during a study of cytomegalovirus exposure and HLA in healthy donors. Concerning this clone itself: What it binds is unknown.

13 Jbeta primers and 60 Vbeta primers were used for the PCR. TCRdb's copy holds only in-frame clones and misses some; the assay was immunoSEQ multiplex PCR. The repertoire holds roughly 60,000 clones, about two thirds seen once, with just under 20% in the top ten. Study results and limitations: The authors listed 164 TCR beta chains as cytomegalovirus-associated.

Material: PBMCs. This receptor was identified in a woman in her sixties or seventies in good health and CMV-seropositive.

The CDR3 spells CASSRTRDSGYTF. The DNA of the CDR3 is TGCGCCAGCAGCCGGACCCGGGACTCTGGCTACACCTTC. V gene TRBV4-3 combines with J gene TRBJ1-2; a weak D match, TRBD1 (5 bases). Germline V CDR1 and CDR2: LGHNA, YSLEER. V was pared by 4 bases and J by 7 bases, with 13 bases between. This CDR3 spans 13 amino acids.